Listed below are T cell receptor beta chains from one sample, sequenced in a study of blood T cell repertoires in COVID-19. Sequencing was performed with immunoSEQ multiplex PCR; in TCRdb, only in-frame clones are kept and a portion is missing. The repertoire consists of 160,000 or so clones, with under 90% occurring once and the leading ten covering approximately 3.6%. Sequencing input: PBMCs or T cells enriched from blood (not recorded which). Every receptor here comes from a woman aged 55-69 years who had recovered from COVID-19. Each CDR3 is given with its conserved first and last residue. A clone size is listed for some rows: how often the clone was seen (once, few, many), or a class if it is expanded.

j_call clone_size v_call cdr3_aa
TRBJ1-2 NA TRBV2 CASSASGQGNTGYTF
TRBJ2-1 NA TRBV24-1 CATSDLETSGNNEQFF
TRBJ2-3 NA TRBV24-1 CATSDSTKTDTQYF
TRBJ2-1 NA TRBV2 CASRPGTSGGNEQFF
TRBJ2-1 once TRBV14 CASRPYGGSYNEQFF
TRBJ1-1 NA TRBV29-1 CSVVAENTEAFF
TRBJ2-7 NA TRBV30 CAWRGRGGTGEQYF
TRBJ1-1 NA TRBV10-3 CAISSGGQTEAFF
TRBJ2-3 NA TRBV7-3 CASSLRARDTQYF
TRBJ2-1 NA TRBV19 CASSAGLAGVNEQFF
TRBJ2-3 many TRBV2 CASNRAGAHSDTQYF
TRBJ1-5 NA TRBV24-1 CATSDPGAGGRNQPQHF
TRBJ2-5 NA TRBV10-2 CASRTSGGLSQETQYF
TRBJ1-1 NA TRBV20-1 CSANSNTEAFF
TRBJ2-7 NA TRBV3-1/TRBV3-2 CASSQGGAYEQYF
TRBJ1-1 NA TRBV30 CAWRAYRRGTEAFF
TRBJ1-2 NA TRBV27 CASSPGQRSSYGYTF
TRBJ2-5 NA TRBV5-4 CASSSGDRQETQYF
TRBJ1-1 NA TRBV29-1 CSVELGQGTEAFF
TRBJ1-1 NA TRBV2 CASGQGVSEAFF
TRBJ2-7 NA TRBV3-1/TRBV3-2 CASSTTGYEQYF
TRBJ1-1 NA TRBV25-1 CASSEPTAQNTEAFF
TRBJ2-7 NA TRBV3-1/TRBV3-2 CASSQGAGADEQYF
TRBJ2-3 NA TRBV6-4 CASSDSAGDTDTQYF
TRBJ2-3 NA TRBV9 CASSVAAPVGLRTDTQYF
TRBJ1-1 NA TRBV7-2 CASSLQYSGGWQAFF
TRBJ2-7 NA TRBV6-1 CASSETQGSYEQYF
TRBJ1-1 NA TRBV7-3 CASSLSQGAITEAFF
TRBJ1-6 NA TRBV10-3 CAISERGGGGSPLHF
TRBJ1-1 many TRBV6-5 CASRKQGATEAFF
TRBJ2-2 NA TRBV29-1 CSVPTGGDGELFF